This passage covers 20 T cell receptor beta chains from one sample sequenced in a study of neurological immune-mediated disorders. TCRdb itself ran the 5' RACE reads through MiXCR, one entry per CDR3 protein. Counted here are approximately 60,000 distinct CDR3 sequences, around 4% occurring once; the ten biggest clones make up around 2.7%. Material for sequencing was PBMCs. All receptors derive from a man in his forties or fifties with multiple sclerosis.

The sample holds many counts of this clonotype. The rearrangement uses TRBV20-1 and TRBJ1-1; 8 nucleotides align to TRBD1. V lost 3 bases, J lost 6 bases, and 9 bases stayed unmatched. Germline assignment: CDR1 DFQATT and CDR2 SNEGSKA (reference sequence). The CDR3 sequence is 14 residues long. CDR3 coding DNA: TGCAGTGCTAGTCGAACACAGGGGGGATCTGAAGCTTTCTTT. Residues: CSASRTQGGSEAFF.

This clonotype was seen only a few times. This chain links TRBV2 with TRBJ1-2; D ambiguous. V was shortened by 6 bases and J by 6 bases, with 17 bases between the two germline ends. This CDR3 has 14 residues. Germline CDR1 and CDR2: SNHLY and FYNNEI. CDR3: CASSRLGIVDGYTF. CDR3 nucleotides: TGTGCCAGCAGCCGCCTAGGGATTGTGGATGGCTACACCTTC.

This clonotype has at least ten counts. The chain is built from TRBV7-9 and TRBJ2-3; no reliable D call. Germline CDR1 SEHNR, CDR2 FQNEAQ (reference sequence). CDR3 length equals 12 residues. V lost 7 bases to trimming and J lost 2 bases, with 7 bases between them. CDR3 loop: CASNRLTDTQYF. The CDR3 DNA is TGTGCCAGCAATCGCCTCACAGATACGCAGTATTTT.

The sample holds many counts of this clonotype. The chain has TRBV20-1 and TRBJ1-3; possible D gene TRBD1, 5 bases. The length of the CDR3 is 18 residues. V was cut by 6 bases and J by 0 bases, with 24 bases left in between. Germline CDR1 and CDR2: DFQATT and SNEGSKA (reference sequence). CDR3 nucleotides: TGCAGTGCCGTAGGACGGGGGTTATGGACTCTCTCTGGAAACACCATATATTTT. Encoded protein: CSAVGRGLWTLSGNTIYF.

This clonotype was detected only a few times. The genes are TRBV27 and TRBJ1-6, with a possible D match to TRBD1 (5 bases). The V end lost 7 bases, the J end lost 5 bases, and 18 bases lay between the germline ends. This CDR3 is 16 amino acids long. CDR1 is MNHEY and CDR2 is SMNVEV in the germline V gene (reference sequence). CDR3 amino acids: CASTNRGGRHNSPLHF. CDR3 sequence (DNA): TGTGCCAGCACCAACCGTGGGGGACGGCATAATTCACCCCTCCACTTT.

In regard to this clonotype: Possible read error: a much larger clone is one base away. V and J are TRBV7-6 and TRBJ1-2; D is undetermined. Per the germline V gene, CDR1 is SGHVS and CDR2 is FNYEAQ. Trimming took off 5 bases at V and 6 bases at J, with 16 bases between the two ends. CDR3 length: 14 amino acids. Written as DNA, the CDR3 is TGTGCCAGCAGCCACCCGGGCACAAGAAATGGCTACACCTTC. Translated: CASSHPGTRNGYTF. Variable domain in full (rest from reference TRBV7-6 and TRBJ1-2): GAGVSQSPRYKVTKRGQDVALRCDPISGHVSLYWYRQALGQGPEFLTYFNYEAQQDKSGLPNDRFSAERPEGSISTLTIQRTEQRDSAMYRCASSHPGTRNGYTFGSGTRLTVV.

This clonotype was observed many times. This rearrangement joins TRBV5-1 to TRBJ2-2, with 7 nucleotides matching TRBD1. From germline, CDR1 is SGHRS and CDR2 YFSETQ. This CDR3 is 15 amino acids long. J lost 3 bases, V lost 6 bases, and 8 bases had no gene match. As DNA, the CDR3 is TGCGCCAGCAAAGAGACAGGGCCGCACACCGGGGAGCTGTTTTTT. Its protein is CASKETGPHTGELFF.

This clonotype was counted ten times or more. This chain uses TRBV5-1 with TRBJ2-7; D is possibly TRBD1 (5 bases). CDR3 size: 12 residues. Germline V CDR1 and CDR2: SGHRS, YFSETQ. Trimming shortened V by 4 bases and J by 4 bases, and 9 bases separated the two germline ends. CDR3 coding DNA: TGCGCCAGCAGCCGCCCAGGGTACGAGCAGTACTTC. Protein product: CASSRPGYEQYF. The full variable domain, its missing parts supplied by reference TRBV5-1 and TRBJ2-7, is KAGVTQTPRYLIKTRGQQVTLSCSPISGHRSVSWYQQTPGQGLQFLFEYFSETQRNKGNFPGRFSGRQFSNSRSEMNVSTLELGDSALYLCASSRPGYEQYFGPGTRLTVT.

This clonotype was observed at least ten times. The chain uses TRBV20-1 and TRBJ1-5; possibly TRBD1 for D (6 bases). CDR1 and CDR2 from the germline V gene are DFQATT and SNEGSKA (reference sequence). This CDR3 has 13 residues. Trimming removed 5 bases at V and 4 bases at J, with 12 bases between. As DNA, the CDR3 is TGCAGTGCTCGGGGTGGGACAAATCAGCCCCAGCATTTT. Translated, it gives CSARGGTNQPQHF.

The sample holds many counts of this clonotype. The chain's CDR3 is CASSHLRLAEGTDTQYF. CDR3 in DNA: TGCGCCAGCAGCCACCTAAGGCTAGCGGAAGGCACAGATACGCAGTATTTT. The rearrangement uses TRBV4-1 and TRBJ2-3, with 7 bases matching TRBD2. The CDR3 length is 17 residues. Germline V gives CDR1 MGHRA, CDR2 YSYEKL. V shed 3 bases and J 1 base; nucleotides not matched to a gene: 10.

This clonotype was counted many times. The chain couples TRBV29-1 to TRBJ2-3, with TRBD1 identical over 7 bases. The CDR3 contains 12 residues. CDR1 and CDR2 (germline): SQVTM, ANQGSEA. Trimming cost V 8 bases and J 4 bases; bases outside gene matches: 6. In nucleotides, the CDR3 is TGCAGCTTACAGACAGGGTCAGATACGCAGTATTTT. This gives the protein CSLQTGSDTQYF.

Many counts were recorded for this clonotype. The chain carries TRBV4-3 and TRBJ2-3; 13 positions match TRBD2. CDR1 and CDR2 (germline): LGHNA, YSLEER. CDR3 length equals 17 residues. The ends lost 0 bases at V and 4 bases at J; junction bases unmatched: 4. The CDR3 region is CASSQDGLAGVSDTQYF. The CDR3 nucleotides read TGCGCCAGCAGCCAAGACGGACTAGCGGGGGTCTCAGATACGCAGTATTTT.

This clonotype has ten or more counts. The genes are TRBV7-2 and TRBJ1-2, with a weak D call TRBD1 (5 bases). Germline V gives CDR1 SGHTA, CDR2 FQGNSA. The V gene lost 1 base and the J gene lost 5 bases, with 8 bases spanning the gap. The CDR3 has 13 amino acids. The CDR3 protein is CASSLEAGYGYTF. DNA for the CDR3: TGTGCCAGCAGCTTAGAGGCAGGGTATGGCTACACCTTC.

The table lists this clonotype with many counts. V is TRBV29-1 and J is TRBJ1-1; weak D call: TRBD1 (5 bases). This CDR3 contains 11 residues. Per the germline V gene, CDR1 is SQVTM and CDR2 is ANQGSEA. V was clipped by 5 bases and J by 6 bases, with 10 bases between them. The CDR3 loop is CSVRGYAEAFF. The CDR3 region has the DNA TGCAGCGTTCGGGGCTACGCTGAAGCTTTCTTT.

This clonotype occurred many times. This sequence joins TRBV10-3 and TRBJ1-1; D is perhaps TRBD1 (6 bases). Trimming shortened V by 6 bases and J by 4 bases, and 15 bases separated the two germline ends. The germline CDR1 and CDR2 sequences are ENHRY and SYGVKD. There are 14 residues in the CDR3. The CDR3 protein is CAIRNREGITEAFF. The CDR3 nucleotides are TGTGCCATCAGGAACAGGGAAGGTATCACTGAAGCTTTCTTT.

In this sample, this clonotype turned up many times. This rearrangement joins TRBV20-1 to TRBJ1-5; weak D call: TRBD1 (5 bases). Looked up from germline, CDR1 is DFQATT and CDR2 is SNEGSKA (reference sequence). V was shortened by 0 bases and J by 6 bases, with 9 bases between the two germline ends. This CDR3 spans 13 amino acids. CDR3: CSAREGAGQPQHF. The CDR3 DNA is TGCAGTGCTAGAGAAGGGGCCGGTCAGCCCCAGCATTTT.

At least ten counts were recorded for this clonotype. The genes are TRBV4-1 and TRBJ2-1, with D perhaps TRBD1 (6 bases). The CDR3 is made up of 13 amino acids. Trimming left V 0 bases short and J 12 bases short, with 12 bases between. CDR1 and CDR2 from the germline V gene are MGHRA and YSYEKL. CDR3 in amino acids: CASSQDSKDRQFF. The CDR3 DNA is TGCGCCAGCAGCCAAGATTCGAAGGACAGGCAGTTCTTC.

This clonotype was observed at least ten times. The gene calls are TRBV5-1 and TRBJ2-3; TRBD2 agrees at 9 bases. The trim removed 0 bases at V and 8 bases at J, leaving 10 bases unmatched. The CDR3 covers 16 residues. The germline V gene has CDR1 SGHRS and CDR2 YFSETQ. The DNA for the CDR3 is TGCGCCAGCAGCTTGGGATTAGCGGGGGCCCCAGGTACGCAGTATTTT. As protein: CASSLGLAGAPGTQYF.

At least ten counts were recorded for this clonotype. The chain recombines TRBV20-1 with TRBJ1-5; possible D gene TRBD1, 5 bases. The CDR3 loop spans 12 amino acids. CDR1 DFQATT and CDR2 SNEGSKA come from the germline V gene (reference sequence). The CDR3 loop is CRAGEGLQPQHF. The DNA of the CDR3 is TGCAGGGCGGGGGAGGGTTTACAGCCCCAGCATTTT.

This clonotype has ten or more counts. An end of the junction differs from the germline gene, which may be a read error. The rearrangement links TRBV10-3 to TRBJ1-5, with no clear D. The germline gives CDR1 ENHRY, CDR2 SYGVKD. The CDR3 contains 15 residues. The CDR3 DNA reads TGTGCCATCAGTGAGTCGAGCCTTTCCAATCAGCCCCAGAATTTT. It specifies CAISESSLSNQPQNF.